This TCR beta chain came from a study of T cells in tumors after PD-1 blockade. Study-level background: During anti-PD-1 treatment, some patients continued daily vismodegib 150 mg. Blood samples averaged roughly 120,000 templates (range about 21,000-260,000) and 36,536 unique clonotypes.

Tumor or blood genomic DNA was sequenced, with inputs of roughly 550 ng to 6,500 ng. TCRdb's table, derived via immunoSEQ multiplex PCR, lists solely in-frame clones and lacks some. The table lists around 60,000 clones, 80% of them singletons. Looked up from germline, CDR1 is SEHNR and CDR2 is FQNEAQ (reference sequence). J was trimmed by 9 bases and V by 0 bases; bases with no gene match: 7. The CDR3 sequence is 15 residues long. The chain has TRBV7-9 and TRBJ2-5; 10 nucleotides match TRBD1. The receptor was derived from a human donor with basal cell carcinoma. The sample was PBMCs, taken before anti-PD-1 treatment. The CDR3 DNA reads TGTGCCAGCAGCTTAGCGCGGACAGGGGGGATGCCCCAGTACTTC. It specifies CASSLARTGGMPQYF.